Each of the 21 T cell receptor beta chains below was sequenced from the same sample in a study of cytomegalovirus exposure and HLA in healthy donors. PCR was performed using 60 Vbeta and 13 Jbeta primers. Method: immunoSEQ multiplex PCR; TCRdb's copy keeps in-frame clones and lacks some. The table has around 130,000 clones, 7% to 9.5% seen once. The sequenced material came from PBMCs. Every receptor here comes from a woman between 35 and 50 years old in good health and CMV-seropositive.

This chain joins TRBV5-4 and TRBJ2-5; D not resolved. The DNA matches TRBJ2-7 better at its end, which makes the J call doubtful. The V gene's germline CDR1 is SGHNT and CDR2 YYREEE (reference sequence). The CDR3 has 12 residues. The DNA for the CDR3 is TGTGCCAGCAGCTTGGGGGGCTACGAGCAGTACTTC. Translated, it gives CASSLGGYEQYF.

This clone was seen more than once but under ten times. This sequence joins TRBV19 and TRBJ1-3; TRBD1 is a possible D gene (6 bases). The CDR3 totals 13 residues. The V end lost 9 bases, the J end lost 2 bases, and 11 bases lay between the germline ends. The V gene's germline CDR1 is LNHDA and CDR2 SQIVND (reference sequence). CDR3 residues: CASRGGPGNTIYF. CDR3 DNA: TGTGCCAGCCGGGGGGGCCCTGGAAACACCATATATTTT.

The chain combines TRBV30 with TRBJ1-1; possibly TRBD1 for D (6 bases). This CDR3 comprises 14 residues. The germline V gene encodes CDR1 GTSNPN and CDR2 SVGIG (reference sequence). Deletions cut 0 bases from V and 4 bases from J, with 12 bases between. CDR3 amino acids: CAWSVRRGSTEAFF. The CDR3 nucleotides are TGTGCCTGGAGTGTACGCAGGGGCAGCACTGAAGCTTTCTTT.

V and J are TRBV27 and TRBJ1-1; the D gene is possibly TRBD1 (6 bases). The V and J ends lost 0 bases and 11 bases respectively, with 16 bases between them. Per the germline V gene, CDR1 is MNHEY and CDR2 is SMNVEV (reference sequence). The CDR3 extends over 14 amino acids. The CDR3, as DNA: TGTGCCAGCAGTTTATCGATGGGGGCCTCTGGCGCTTTCTTT. Encoded protein: CASSLSMGASGAFF.

The V call is TRBV7-2, the J call TRBJ2-3; the match to TRBD2 covers 13 bases. V trimming: 5 bases; J trimming: 2 bases; junction bases outside the gene matches: 4. The CDR3 loop spans 16 amino acids. Germline CDR1 and CDR2: SGHTA and FQGNSA. CDR3 nucleotide sequence: TGTGCCAGCAGCCGACTAGCGGGGGGTTACACAGATACGCAGTATTTT. This sequence encodes CASSRLAGGYTDTQYF.

This clone was counted between two and nine times. This rearrangement joins TRBV10-1 to TRBJ2-3; no reliable D call. The CDR3 has 16 residues. Germline-derived CDR1 and CDR2 are WNHNN and SYGVQD (reference sequence). V gave up 3 bases and J gave up 0 bases, with 13 bases separating them. CDR3 in amino acids: CASSDWAQESTDTQYF. CDR3 in DNA: TGCGCCAGCAGTGACTGGGCGCAGGAAAGCACAGATACGCAGTATTTT.

This clone was seen a handful of times. The CDR3 loop reads CASSDGRVDGYTF. The CDR3 region has the DNA TGTGCCAGCAGTGACGGCAGGGTGGATGGCTACACCTTC. The chain couples TRBV2 to TRBJ1-2, with a tentative D call TRBD1 (5 bases). The CDR3 sequence is 13 residues long. The ends were cut back, 3 bases at V and 6 bases at J, with 11 bases in the middle. Germline values: CDR1 SNHLY, CDR2 FYNNEI. The full variable domain, in which reference TRBV2 and TRBJ1-2 provide the parts outside the CDR3, is EPEVTQTPSHQVTQMGQEVILRCVPISNHLYFYWYRQILGQKVEFLVSFYNNEISEKSEIFDDQFSVERPDGSNFTLKIRSTKLEDSAMYFCASSDGRVDGYTFGSGTRLTVV.

The V gene is TRBV5-6, the J gene TRBJ1-2, with 11 bases fitting TRBD1. Germline trimming cut 3 bases from V and 1 base from J; bases unmatched to any gene: 5. Germline CDR1 is SGHDT and CDR2 is YYEEEE. The CDR3 covers 16 residues. CDR3 loop: CASSSGQGGFNYGYTF. In nucleotides, the CDR3 is TGTGCCAGCAGCTCGGGACAGGGGGGCTTTAACTATGGCTACACCTTC.

This clone has a handful of counts. V usage is TRBV5-1 and J usage is TRBJ2-3, with D maybe TRBD1 (5 bases). This CDR3 spans 15 amino acids. V lost 0 bases and J 4 bases, leaving 12 bases between the germline ends. The germline V gene has CDR1 SGHRS and CDR2 YFSETQ. This chain's CDR3 is CASSLATGTPDTQYF. For the CDR3, the DNA is TGCGCCAGCAGCTTGGCTACAGGTACCCCAGATACGCAGTATTTT.

The rearrangement uses TRBV30 and TRBJ1-1; possibly TRBD1 for D (5 bases). This CDR3 region has 13 residues. Per the germline V gene, CDR1 is GTSNPN and CDR2 is SVGIG (reference sequence). V was pared by 3 bases and J by 6 bases, with 14 bases between. The CDR3 loop is CAWRGEGSAEAFF. DNA of the CDR3: TGTGCCTGGAGAGGGGAGGGGAGTGCTGAAGCTTTCTTT.

A few counts support this clone. This sequence joins TRBV5-6 and TRBJ1-5, with TRBD1 as a possible D gene (5 bases). Trimming stripped 3 bases from V and 0 bases from J, with 10 bases between. The CDR3 covers 15 residues. CDR1 SGHDT and CDR2 YYEEEE come from the germline V gene. CDR3 coding DNA: TGTGCCAGCAGCTCGCAGACAGATAGCAATCAGCCCCAGCATTTT. Translating it yields CASSSQTDSNQPQHF.

There are a few counts of this clone. J is TRBJ2-2 and V is TRBV10-3; D is unclear. CDR1 and CDR2 from the germline V gene are ENHRY and SYGVKD. The CDR3 has 15 residues. Trimming removed 6 bases from V and 1 base from J, with 12 bases in between. The CDR3, as DNA: TGTGCCATCAGGGAAGGTCGCGGGAACACCGGGGAGCTGTTTTTT. The encoded protein is CAIREGRGNTGELFF.

The chain couples TRBV7-3 to TRBJ1-1, with 7 bases matching TRBD1. CDR3 length: 14 residues. V was pared by 2 bases and J by 5 bases, with 5 bases of the junction left unmatched. Germline-derived CDR1 and CDR2 are SGHTA and FQGTGA. The CDR3: CASSLGGGRTEAFF. The CDR3 nucleotides read TGTGCCAGCAGCTTAGGAGGGGGCAGGACTGAAGCTTTCTTT.

The chain couples TRBV18 to TRBJ1-2, with 8 bases matching TRBD1. V trimming: 0 bases; J trimming: 6 bases; junction bases outside the gene matches: 3. Germline CDR1 reads KGHSH; CDR2 reads LQKENI. This CDR3 is 14 amino acids long. This CDR3 is CASSPPTGADGYTF. CDR3 nucleotides: TGTGCCAGCTCACCACCGACAGGGGCTGATGGCTACACCTTC.

V and J are TRBV30 and TRBJ2-1; the D is unclear. The CDR3 runs to 14 residues. CDR1 GTSNPN and CDR2 SVGIG come from the germline V gene (reference sequence). The V end was cut by 2 bases, the J end by 4 bases, with 12 bases between. DNA of the CDR3: TGTGCCTGGAGTAAAGCTCGGGTTTACAATGAGCAGTTCTTC. Translation: CAWSKARVYNEQFF.

The chain joins TRBV18 to TRBJ1-1; TRBD1 aligns across 7 bases. The J segment lost 3 bases and the V segment lost 2 bases, leaving 9 bases of the junction unmatched. Germline V lookup: CDR1 KGHSH, CDR2 LQKENI. There are 16 residues in the CDR3. The CDR3 nucleotides read TGTGCCAGCTCACCAAGGGCCACAGGGGTACACACTGAAGCTTTCTTT. Its protein is CASSPRATGVHTEAFF.

The chain uses TRBV28 and TRBJ1-1; perhaps TRBD1 as D (5 bases). Germline-derived CDR1 and CDR2 are MDHEN and SYDVKM. Trimming shortened V by 5 bases and J by 5 bases, and 9 bases separated the two germline ends. The CDR3 contains 12 residues. The CDR3 DNA is TGTGCCAGCAGTCAGGGTTGGACTGAAGCTTTCTTT. Its translation is CASSQGWTEAFF.

Turning to this clone: Other DNA sequences in this specimen translate into the identical CDR3. The gene calls are TRBV30 and TRBJ2-7, with 9 bases aligning to TRBD1. The CDR3 covers 15 residues. The germline CDR1 and CDR2 sequences are GTSNPN and SVGIG (reference sequence). The V segment lost 3 bases and the J segment 0 bases; nucleotides outside the gene matches: 6. CDR3 amino acids: CAWSDDRGSSYEQYF. For the CDR3, the DNA is TGTGCCTGGAGCGATGACAGGGGGTCCTCCTACGAGCAGTACTTC. Full variable domain (outside the CDR3, taken from reference TRBV30 and TRBJ2-7): SQTIHQWPATLVQPVGSPLSLECTVEGTSNPNLYWYRQAAGRGLQLLFYSVGIGQISSEVPQNLSASRPQDRQFILSSKKLLLSDSGFYLCAWSDDRGSSYEQYFGPGTRLTVT.

J is TRBJ1-2 and V is TRBV5-1, with D possibly TRBD1 on 6 matching bases. Germline CDR1 is SGHRS and CDR2 is YFSETQ. CDR3 length: 14 amino acids. V lost 4 bases, J lost 8 bases, and 18 bases lay in between. The CDR3 coding sequence is TGCGCCAGCAGCGTATTACAGGGATTTGGAGGCTACACCTTC. This gives the protein CASSVLQGFGGYTF.

This clone has just a few counts. V usage is TRBV25-1 and J usage is TRBJ1-2; 8 positions agree with TRBD1. CDR1 and CDR2 (germline): MGHDK, SYGVNS. This CDR3 region has 12 residues. Trimming at V came to 7 bases and at J to 8 bases, leaving 6 bases not matched to a gene. The CDR3 coding sequence is TGTGCCAGCACTGGACAGGGTCAAGGCTACACCTTC. This encodes CASTGQGQGYTF.

The rearrangement joins TRBV6-5 to TRBJ2-1; TRBD1 aligns across 12 bases. This CDR3 comprises 15 residues. V trimming: 5 bases; J trimming: 6 bases; junction bases outside the gene matches: 5. CDR1 and CDR2 from the germline V gene are MNHEY and SVGAGI. CDR3 sequence (DNA): TGTGCCAGCAGTAGGGGACAGGGGGCGGGCAATGAGCAGTTCTTC. It encodes CASSRGQGAGNEQFF.